These T cell receptor beta chains were read from a single sample in a study of T cell repertoires in cytomegalovirus infection. In TCRdb, the reads were re-called with MiXCR into one record per CDR3 protein. The repertoire holds under 350,000 distinct CDR3 sequences, less than 25% seen once, with approximately 19% in the top ten. Their antigens remain unidentified. Sequencing was performed on cultured PBMCs, taken from culture after CMV antigen stimulation. Receptors originate from a human donor in good health (CMV status not recorded). Some clones in this sample may be carry-over from other donors' samples. CDR3s include the opening cysteine and the closing phenylalanine or tryptophan. D genes are given only for firm matches. The size of a clone is reported for some rows only, either as once, few or many, or as a class for expanded clones.

clone_size: many; v_call: TRBV12-3/TRBV12-4; j_call: TRBJ1-1; d_call: .; cdr3_aa: CASSMDGGNTEAFF; cdr3_nt: TGTGCCAGCAGTATGGACGGGGGGAACACTGAAGCTTTCTTT
clone_size: many; v_call: TRBV7-2; j_call: TRBJ2-5; d_call: .; cdr3_aa: CASSPVQETQYF; cdr3_nt: TGTGCCAGCAGCCCCGTCCAAGAGACCCAGTACTTC
clone_size: few; v_call: TRBV19; j_call: TRBJ2-2; d_call: TRBD2; cdr3_aa: CASSIGGGSGELFF; cdr3_nt: TGTGCCAGTAGTATTGGGGGGGGTTCCGGGGAGCTGTTTTTT
clone_size: .; v_call: TRBV28; j_call: TRBJ2-1; d_call: .; cdr3_aa: CASSLFSGMRDEQFF; cdr3_nt: TGTGCCAGCAGTTTATTCTCAGGGATGCGTGATGAGCAGTTCTTC
clone_size: .; v_call: TRBV6-4; j_call: TRBJ2-1; d_call: .; cdr3_aa: CASRRGNEQFF; cdr3_nt: TGTGCCAGCAGACGCGGGAATGAGCAGTTCTTC
clone_size: few; v_call: TRBV7-3; j_call: TRBJ2-5; d_call: .; cdr3_aa: CASSWGGGARETQYF; cdr3_nt: TGTGCCAGCAGCTGGGGGGGGGGGGCACGGGAGACCCAGTACTTC
clone_size: many; v_call: TRBV7-8; j_call: TRBJ2-2; d_call: .; cdr3_aa: CASRYLAGELFF; cdr3_nt: TGTGCCAGCAGATATCTAGCCGGGGAGCTGTTTTTT
clone_size: .; v_call: TRBV12-3/TRBV12-4; j_call: TRBJ2-3; d_call: .; cdr3_aa: CASSFVGLDTQYF; cdr3_nt: TGTGCCAGCAGTTTCGTAGGGTTAGATACGCAGTATTTT
clone_size: many; v_call: TRBV7-2; j_call: TRBJ1-1; d_call: .; cdr3_aa: CASSLLTENTEAFF; cdr3_nt: TGTGCCAGCAGCCTACTTACTGAGAACACTGAAGCTTTCTTT
clone_size: .; v_call: TRBV5-8; j_call: TRBJ1-2; d_call: TRBD1; cdr3_aa: CASSTGTGINLDGYTF; cdr3_nt: TGTGCCAGCAGTACCGGGACAGGGATAAATCTGGATGGCTACACCTTC
clone_size: few; v_call: TRBV7-6; j_call: TRBJ1-1; d_call: TRBD1; cdr3_aa: CASSLERPGQGLNTEAFF; cdr3_nt: TGTGCCAGCAGCTTAGAGCGTCCGGGACAGGGACTGAACACTGAAGCTTTCTTT
clone_size: once; v_call: TRBV4-1; j_call: TRBJ2-5; d_call: .; cdr3_aa: CASSRLGVGETQYF; cdr3_nt: TGCGCCAGCAGCCGCCTGGGGGTAGGCGAGACCCAGTACTTC
clone_size: .; v_call: TRBV6-2/TRBV6-3; j_call: TRBJ2-4; d_call: .; cdr3_aa: CASKGDSVGNIQYF; cdr3_nt: TGTGCCAGCAAAGGGGACTCCGTAGGAAACATTCAGTACTTC
clone_size: .; v_call: TRBV20-1; j_call: TRBJ2-3; d_call: .; cdr3_aa: CSAPSSRGADTQYF; cdr3_nt: TGCAGTGCCCCATCCTCCAGGGGCGCAGATACGCAGTATTTT
clone_size: .; v_call: TRBV19; j_call: TRBJ2-6; d_call: .; cdr3_aa: CASSIWQGPGANVLTF; cdr3_nt: TGTGCCAGTAGTATTTGGCAGGGACCTGGGGCCAACGTCCTGACTTTC
clone_size: .; v_call: TRBV29-1; j_call: TRBJ2-5; d_call: TRBD2; cdr3_aa: CSVPQGLAEGWGETQYF; cdr3_nt: TGCAGCGTTCCCCAGGGACTAGCGGAGGGGTGGGGAGAGACCCAGTACTTC
clone_size: few; v_call: TRBV11-2; j_call: TRBJ1-2; d_call: .; cdr3_aa: CASSPPDERGGYTF; cdr3_nt: TGTGCCAGCAGCCCCCCAGACGAACGTGGTGGCTACACCTTC
clone_size: few; v_call: TRBV24-1; j_call: TRBJ2-5; d_call: TRBD2; cdr3_aa: CATSDTLAGGPASRETQYF; cdr3_nt: TGTGCCACCAGTGATACACTAGCGGGAGGGCCGGCCTCAAGGGAGACCCAGTACTTC
clone_size: few; v_call: TRBV29-1; j_call: TRBJ2-2; d_call: .; cdr3_aa: CSVTTGLTNTGELFF; cdr3_nt: TGCAGCGTTACTACAGGGCTTACGAACACCGGGGAGCTGTTTTTT
clone_size: once; v_call: TRBV5-3; j_call: TRBJ1-1; d_call: TRBD1; cdr3_aa: CASSLVDRVTEAFF; cdr3_nt: TGTGCCAGCAGCTTGGTGGACAGGGTCACTGAAGCTTTCTTT
clone_size: many; v_call: TRBV12-3/TRBV12-4; j_call: TRBJ2-2; d_call: TRBD2; cdr3_aa: CASSLVLAGNTGELFF; cdr3_nt: TGTGCCAGCAGTTTAGTACTAGCGGGGAACACCGGGGAGCTGTTTTTT
clone_size: .; v_call: TRBV7-2; j_call: TRBJ1-1; d_call: TRBD1; cdr3_aa: CASSLDGHRGLSEAFF; cdr3_nt: TGTGCCAGCAGCTTGGACGGCCACAGGGGACTCAGTGAAGCTTTCTTT
clone_size: many; v_call: TRBV4-1; j_call: TRBJ2-6; d_call: .; cdr3_aa: CASSQDEGAGANVLTF; cdr3_nt: TGCGCCAGCAGCCAAGATGAGGGGGCTGGGGCCAACGTCCTGACTTTC
clone_size: .; v_call: TRBV6-2/TRBV6-3; j_call: TRBJ2-1; d_call: .; cdr3_aa: CASSYGSGSSEQFF; cdr3_nt: TGTGCCAGCAGTTACGGTTCAGGTTCGTCTGAGCAGTTCTTC
clone_size: .; v_call: TRBV14; j_call: TRBJ2-3; d_call: .; cdr3_aa: CASSLGRLFSTDTQYF; cdr3_nt: TGTGCCAGCAGCCTTGGACGGCTATTTAGCACAGATACGCAGTATTTT
clone_size: many; v_call: TRBV7-2; j_call: TRBJ1-5; d_call: TRBD1; cdr3_aa: CASSLGQGLVNQPQHF; cdr3_nt: TGTGCCAGCAGCTTGGGACAGGGACTAGTCAATCAGCCCCAGCATTTT
clone_size: once; v_call: TRBV19; j_call: TRBJ1-6; d_call: .; cdr3_aa: CASSIGIYSPLHF; cdr3_nt: TGTGCCAGTAGTATAGGCATCTATTCACCCCTCCACTTT
clone_size: few; v_call: TRBV7-9; j_call: TRBJ2-5; d_call: TRBD2; cdr3_aa: CASSFGVSGSETQYF; cdr3_nt: TGTGCCAGCAGCTTCGGGGTTAGCGGGAGTGAGACCCAGTACTTC
clone_size: many; v_call: TRBV7-8; j_call: TRBJ2-3; d_call: TRBD2; cdr3_aa: CASSIIRLAGSTQYF; cdr3_nt: TGTGCCAGCAGTATCATACGACTAGCGGGTAGTACGCAGTATTTT
clone_size: many; v_call: TRBV7-8; j_call: TRBJ2-3; d_call: .; cdr3_aa: CASSFGPEGTDTQYF; cdr3_nt: TGTGCCAGCAGCTTCGGCCCAGAGGGCACAGATACGCAGTATTTT
clone_size: many; v_call: TRBV7-2; j_call: TRBJ2-5; d_call: .; cdr3_aa: CASSLRGSRQETQYF; cdr3_nt: TGTGCCAGCAGCCTAAGGGGGTCTCGGCAAGAGACCCAGTACTTC
clone_size: .; v_call: TRBV7-9; j_call: TRBJ1-1; d_call: .; cdr3_aa: CASSLVIGGYTEAFF; cdr3_nt: TGTGCCAGCAGCTTGGTGATAGGGGGATACACTGAAGCTTTCTTT
clone_size: .; v_call: TRBV10-3; j_call: TRBJ1-1; d_call: .; cdr3_aa: CAIRSLGSPRNTEAFF; cdr3_nt: TGTGCCATCAGGTCCCTTGGGTCACCTCGGAACACTGAAGCTTTCTTT
clone_size: .; v_call: TRBV18; j_call: TRBJ1-5; d_call: .; cdr3_aa: CASSPRSGDQPQHF; cdr3_nt: TGTGCCAGCTCACCACGGTCTGGTGATCAGCCCCAGCATTTT
clone_size: few; v_call: TRBV6-1; j_call: TRBJ2-5; d_call: .; cdr3_aa: CASRAILAQQETQYF; cdr3_nt: TGTGCCAGCAGGGCAATACTAGCACAACAAGAGACCCAGTACTTC
clone_size: .; v_call: TRBV29-1; j_call: TRBJ2-1; d_call: TRBD2; cdr3_aa: CSVLIGGGGNNNEQFF; cdr3_nt: TGCAGCGTTCTCATTGGGGGGGGGGGTAATAACAATGAGCAGTTCTTC
clone_size: .; v_call: TRBV12-3/TRBV12-4; j_call: TRBJ1-5; d_call: TRBD1; cdr3_aa: CASSNTGDNQPQHF; cdr3_nt: TGTGCCAGCAGTAACACAGGGGACAATCAGCCCCAGCATTTT
clone_size: many; v_call: TRBV28; j_call: TRBJ1-2; d_call: .; cdr3_aa: CAAQSGVPGYTF; cdr3_nt: TGTGCCGCTCAGTCGGGGGTCCCTGGCTACACCTTC
clone_size: many; v_call: TRBV7-8; j_call: TRBJ1-1; d_call: TRBD1; cdr3_aa: CASSPHGTGGNEAFF; cdr3_nt: TGTGCCAGCAGCCCCCATGGGACAGGGGGGAATGAAGCTTTCTTT
clone_size: few; v_call: TRBV4-1; j_call: TRBJ2-3; d_call: TRBD2; cdr3_aa: CASSQVLAGTDTQYF; cdr3_nt: TGCGCCAGCAGCCAAGTCCTAGCGGGCACAGATACGCAGTATTTT
clone_size: few; v_call: TRBV7-2; j_call: TRBJ2-5; d_call: TRBD2; cdr3_aa: CASSSPRTSGRHQETQYF; cdr3_nt: TGTGCCAGCAGCTCCCCACGGACTAGCGGGAGACACCAAGAGACCCAGTACTTC
clone_size: many; v_call: TRBV7-9; j_call: TRBJ1-6; d_call: TRBD1; cdr3_aa: CASSPDRANSPLHF; cdr3_nt: TGTGCCAGCAGCCCCGACAGGGCTAATTCACCCCTCCACTTT
clone_size: .; v_call: TRBV6-2/TRBV6-3; j_call: TRBJ2-5; d_call: TRBD2; cdr3_aa: CASSGRMGETQYF; cdr3_nt: TGTGCCAGCAGCGGGAGGATGGGGGAGACCCAGTACTTC
clone_size: .; v_call: TRBV20-1; j_call: TRBJ2-2; d_call: .; cdr3_aa: CSARPPGGGELFF; cdr3_nt: TGCAGTGCTAGACCTCCCGGCGGCGGGGAGCTGTTTTTT
clone_size: .; v_call: TRBV7-9; j_call: TRBJ2-1; d_call: TRBD1; cdr3_aa: CASSFYRGRAYNEQFF; cdr3_nt: TGTGCCAGCAGCTTCTACAGGGGTAGAGCCTACAATGAGCAGTTCTTC
clone_size: many; v_call: TRBV4-1; j_call: TRBJ1-1; d_call: .; cdr3_aa: CASSQDRGRARNTEAFF; cdr3_nt: TGCGCCAGCAGCCAAGATCGGGGTAGGGCTCGGAACACTGAAGCTTTCTTT
clone_size: .; v_call: TRBV2; j_call: TRBJ2-6; d_call: .; cdr3_aa: CASSGGGSSGANVLTF; cdr3_nt: TGTGCCAGCAGTGGAGGGGGGAGCTCTGGGGCCAACGTCCTGACTTTC
clone_size: few; v_call: TRBV7-9; j_call: TRBJ1-1; d_call: TRBD1; cdr3_aa: CASSKNRGWLVTEAFF; cdr3_nt: TGTGCCAGCAGCAAAAACAGGGGGTGGTTGGTCACTGAAGCTTTCTTT
clone_size: many; v_call: TRBV5-4; j_call: TRBJ1-1; d_call: TRBD1; cdr3_aa: CASSPGTGLMNTEAFF; cdr3_nt: TGTGCCAGCAGCCCCGGGACAGGGCTCATGAACACTGAAGCTTTCTTT
clone_size: many; v_call: TRBV7-9; j_call: TRBJ2-3; d_call: TRBD2; cdr3_aa: CASSLRVREGRTDTQYF; cdr3_nt: TGTGCCAGCAGCTTAAGGGTGCGGGAGGGCCGCACAGATACGCAGTATTTT
clone_size: few; v_call: TRBV5-1; j_call: TRBJ1-2; d_call: .; cdr3_aa: CASSTGGAGYGYTF; cdr3_nt: TGCGCCAGCAGCACCGGGGGCGCGGGGTATGGCTACACCTTC
clone_size: many; v_call: TRBV7-2; j_call: TRBJ2-3; d_call: .; cdr3_aa: CASSRPTGPSTDTQYF; cdr3_nt: TGTGCCAGCAGCCGACCCACGGGACCTAGCACAGATACGCAGTATTTT
clone_size: many; v_call: TRBV6-1; j_call: TRBJ1-6; d_call: TRBD1; cdr3_aa: CASSGQGENSPLHF; cdr3_nt: TGTGCCAGCAGTGGACAGGGGGAAAATTCACCCCTCCACTTT
clone_size: few; v_call: TRBV5-4; j_call: TRBJ2-1; d_call: .; cdr3_aa: CASTGRANNEQFF; cdr3_nt: TGTGCCAGCACCGGGCGGGCAAACAATGAGCAGTTCTTC
clone_size: .; v_call: TRBV12-3/TRBV12-4; j_call: TRBJ2-2; d_call: .; cdr3_aa: CASRWGTGELFF; cdr3_nt: TGTGCCAGCAGATGGGGGACCGGGGAGCTGTTTTTT
clone_size: few; v_call: TRBV24-1; j_call: TRBJ2-1; d_call: .; cdr3_aa: CATSDGSHNEQFF; cdr3_nt: TGTGCCACCAGTGACGGTAGTCACAATGAGCAGTTCTTC
clone_size: many; v_call: TRBV7-2; j_call: TRBJ1-2; d_call: .; cdr3_aa: CASSLRQPSHYYGYTF; cdr3_nt: TGTGCCAGCAGCTTAAGACAGCCATCACATTACTATGGCTACACCTTC